These T cell receptor beta chains were read from a single sample in a study of T cell responses to AZD1222 COVID-19 vaccine. Clones were sequenced by immunoSEQ multiplex PCR, and TCRdb holds only the in-frame ones, with some missing. This sample has under 150,000 clones; roughly 89% occur once, and the top ten carry approximately 8.4%. The sample was peripheral blood, taken on day 0 of AZD1222 vaccination. Receptors were obtained from an adult in good health. Each CDR3 is given without its conserved first and last residue.

CDR3aa | j_gene | v_gene
ASGLEVNTEAF | TRBJ1-1 | TRBV6-5
ASKISAENYGYT | TRBJ1-2 | TRBV2
ASSLIPGQSTEAF | TRBJ1-1 | TRBV7-6
ASSLFGGTSTEAF | TRBJ1-1 | TRBV28
ASSAQLANYGYT | TRBJ1-2 | TRBV3-1/TRBV3-2
ASSEASLSYEQY | TRBJ2-7 | TRBV2
ASSRRRSSYEQY | TRBJ2-7 | TRBV27
ASSVTVNTEAF | TRBJ1-1 | TRBV7-9
AWTLTGGEYRELF | TRBJ2-2 | TRBV30
ASGQEISNQPQH | TRBJ1-5 | TRBV28